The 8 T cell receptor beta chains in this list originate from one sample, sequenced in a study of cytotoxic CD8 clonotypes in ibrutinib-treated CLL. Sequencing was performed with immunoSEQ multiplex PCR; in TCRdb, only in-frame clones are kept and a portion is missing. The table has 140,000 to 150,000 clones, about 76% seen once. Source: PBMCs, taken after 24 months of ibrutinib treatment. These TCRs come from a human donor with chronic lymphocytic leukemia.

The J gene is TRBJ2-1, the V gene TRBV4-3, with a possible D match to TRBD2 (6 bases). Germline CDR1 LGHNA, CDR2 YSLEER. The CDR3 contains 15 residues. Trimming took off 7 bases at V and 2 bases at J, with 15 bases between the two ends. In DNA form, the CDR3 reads TGCGCCAGCACACCCCAGCGGGCCCCCTACAATGAGCAGTTCTTC. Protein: CASTPQRAPYNEQFF.

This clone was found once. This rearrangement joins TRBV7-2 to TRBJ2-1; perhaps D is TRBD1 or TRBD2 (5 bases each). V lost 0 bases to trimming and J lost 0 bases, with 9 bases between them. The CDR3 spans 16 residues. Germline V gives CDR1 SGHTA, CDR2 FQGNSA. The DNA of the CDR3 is TGTGCCAGCAGCTTAGCGGCAGGGAGCTCCTACAATGAGCAGTTCTTC. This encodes CASSLAAGSSYNEQFF.

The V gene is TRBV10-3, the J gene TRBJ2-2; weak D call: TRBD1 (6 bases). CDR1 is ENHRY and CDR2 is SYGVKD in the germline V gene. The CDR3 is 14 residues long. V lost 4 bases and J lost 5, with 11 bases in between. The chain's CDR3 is CAISGAGETGELFF. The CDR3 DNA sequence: TGTGCCATCAGTGGGGCAGGGGAAACCGGGGAGCTGTTTTTT.

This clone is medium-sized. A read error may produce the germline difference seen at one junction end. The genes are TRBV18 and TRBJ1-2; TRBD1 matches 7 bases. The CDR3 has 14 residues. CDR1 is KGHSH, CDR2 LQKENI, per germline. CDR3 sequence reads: CASSPQSQGLGYTF. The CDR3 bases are TGTGCCAGCTCGCCACAGTCACAGGGGCTTGGCTACACCTTC. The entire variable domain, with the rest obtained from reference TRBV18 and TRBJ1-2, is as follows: NAGVMQNPRHLVRRRGQEARLRCSPMKGHSHVYWYRQLPEEGLKFMVYLQKENIIDESGMPKERFSAEFPKEGPSILRIQQVVRGDSAAYFCASSPQSQGLGYTFGSGTRLTVV.

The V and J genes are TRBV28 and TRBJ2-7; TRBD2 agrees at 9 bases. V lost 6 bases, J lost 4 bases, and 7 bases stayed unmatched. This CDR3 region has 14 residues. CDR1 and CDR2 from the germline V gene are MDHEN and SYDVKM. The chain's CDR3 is CASSRGGAGYEQYF. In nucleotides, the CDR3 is TGTGCCAGCAGCCGCGGGGGGGCCGGGTACGAGCAGTACTTC.

The CDR3 DNA reads TGTGCCAGCAGTTACGGGCAGGGGGTATACGAGCAGTACTTC. Protein: CASSYGQGVYEQYF. The chain links TRBV6-6 to TRBJ2-7; TRBD1 matches 7 bases. Trimming removed 2 bases from V and 4 bases from J; junction bases left unmatched: 5. The CDR3 spans 14 residues. CDR1 is MNHNY and CDR2 is SVGAGI in the germline V gene (reference sequence).

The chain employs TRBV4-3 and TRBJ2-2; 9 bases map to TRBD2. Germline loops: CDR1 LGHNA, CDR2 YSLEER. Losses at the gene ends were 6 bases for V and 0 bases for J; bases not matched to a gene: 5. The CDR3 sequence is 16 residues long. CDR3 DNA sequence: TGCGCCAGCAGTAGGCTAGCGGGACCGAACACCGGGGAGCTGTTTTTT. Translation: CASSRLAGPNTGELFF.

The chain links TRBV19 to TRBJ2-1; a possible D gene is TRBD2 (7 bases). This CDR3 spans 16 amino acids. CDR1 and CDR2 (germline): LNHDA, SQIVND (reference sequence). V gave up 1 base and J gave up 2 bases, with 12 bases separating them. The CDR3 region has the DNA TGTGCCAGTAGTATAGGGGGGGGCGCAGCCTACAATGAGCAGTTCTTC. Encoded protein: CASSIGGGAAYNEQFF.